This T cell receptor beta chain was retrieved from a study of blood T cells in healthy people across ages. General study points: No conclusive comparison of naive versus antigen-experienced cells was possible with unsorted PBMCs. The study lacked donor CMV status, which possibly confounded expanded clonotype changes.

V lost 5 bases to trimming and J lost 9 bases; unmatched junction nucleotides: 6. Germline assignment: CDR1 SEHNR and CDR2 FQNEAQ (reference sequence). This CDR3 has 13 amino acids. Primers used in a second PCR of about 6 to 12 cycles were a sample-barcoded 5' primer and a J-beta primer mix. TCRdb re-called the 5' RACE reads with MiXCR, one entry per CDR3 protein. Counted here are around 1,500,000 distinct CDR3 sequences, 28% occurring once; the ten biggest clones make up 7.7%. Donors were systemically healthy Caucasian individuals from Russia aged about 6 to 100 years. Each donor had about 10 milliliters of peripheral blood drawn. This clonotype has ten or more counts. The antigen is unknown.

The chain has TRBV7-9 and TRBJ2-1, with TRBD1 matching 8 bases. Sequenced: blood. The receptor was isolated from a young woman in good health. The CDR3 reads CASSSGQGSEQFF. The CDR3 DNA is TGTGCCAGCAGCAGCGGACAGGGCAGTGAGCAGTTCTTC.